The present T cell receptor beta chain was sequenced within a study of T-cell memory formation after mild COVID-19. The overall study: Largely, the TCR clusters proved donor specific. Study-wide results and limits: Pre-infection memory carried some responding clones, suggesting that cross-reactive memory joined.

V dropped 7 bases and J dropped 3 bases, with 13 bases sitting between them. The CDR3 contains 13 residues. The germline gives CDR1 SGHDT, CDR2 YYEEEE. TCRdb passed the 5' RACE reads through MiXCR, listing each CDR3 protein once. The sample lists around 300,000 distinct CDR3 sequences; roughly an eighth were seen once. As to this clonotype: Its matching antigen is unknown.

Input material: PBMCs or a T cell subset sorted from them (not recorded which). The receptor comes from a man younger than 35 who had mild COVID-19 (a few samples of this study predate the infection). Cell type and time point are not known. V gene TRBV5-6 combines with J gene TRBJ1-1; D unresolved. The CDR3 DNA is TGTGCCAGCTACCTAGGGCCTCACACTGAAGCTTTCTTT. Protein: CASYLGPHTEAFF.